The 29 T cell receptor beta chains reported below all come from one sample, sequenced in a study of blood T cell repertoires in COVID-19. Assay: immunoSEQ multiplex PCR; the TCRdb copy retains only in-frame clones and omits some. The data show roughly 80,000 clones, more than 60% seen once. Source material: peripheral blood. All receptors derive from a human donor in a cohort sampled during active COVID-19.

The chain has TRBV11-2 and TRBJ2-1; 12 bases are a match to TRBD2. Looked up from germline, CDR1 is SGHAT and CDR2 is FQNNGV. Germline trimming cut 6 bases from V and 5 bases from J; bases unmatched to any gene: 5. This CDR3 is built from 15 residues. The CDR3 here is CASSLLAGGHNEQFF. The CDR3 DNA sequence: TGTGCCAGCAGTCTACTAGCGGGGGGACACAATGAGCAGTTCTTC.

The rearrangement links TRBV19 to TRBJ1-1; 8 positions agree with TRBD1. The germline V gene encodes CDR1 LNHDA and CDR2 SQIVND (reference sequence). Unmatched junction bases numbered 1, after V lost 6 bases and J lost 1 base. The CDR3 is 13 residues long. In DNA, the CDR3 is TGTGCCAGTAGCCAGGGGGCGAACACTGAAGCTTTCTTT. Translation gives CASSQGANTEAFF. Using reference TRBV19 and TRBJ1-1 for the parts outside the CDR3, the full variable domain is DGGITQSPKYLFRKEGQNVTLSCEQNLNHDAMYWYRQDPGQGLRLIYYSQIVNDFQKGDIAEGYSVSREKKESFPLTVTSAQKNPTAFYLCASSQGANTEAFFGQGTRLTVV.

This rearrangement joins TRBV3-1 (or the pseudogene TRBV3-2) to TRBJ2-5; perhaps TRBD1 as D (5 bases). Trimming removed 1 base from V and 4 bases from J, with 10 bases in between. Germline V gene lookup returns CDR1 LGHDT and CDR2 YNNKEL (reference sequence). The CDR3 contains 14 residues. The CDR3 sequence is CASSQVDRGETQYF. The CDR3 nucleotides are TGTGCCAGCAGCCAAGTCGATAGGGGAGAGACCCAGTACTTC.

This sequence joins TRBV29-1 and TRBJ2-3, with 8 bases identical to TRBD2. Trimming cost V 7 bases and J 2 bases; bases outside gene matches: 11. Germline V CDR1 and CDR2: SQVTM, ANQGSEA. CDR3 length equals 15 residues. The CDR3 region is CSAWKGTSVTDTQYF. CDR3 coding DNA: TGCAGCGCCTGGAAAGGGACTAGTGTCACAGATACGCAGTATTTT.

This chain connects TRBV19 to TRBJ1-5, with a weak D call TRBD1 (5 bases). Germline CDR1 is LNHDA and CDR2 is SQIVND (reference sequence). This CDR3 contains 13 residues. Deletions cut 6 bases from V and 7 bases from J, with 13 bases between. Written as DNA, the CDR3 is TGTGCCAGTAGCCGAGACAGACAACAGCCCCAGCATTTT. Its translation: CASSRDRQQPQHF.

This clone showed up just a few times. The chain uses TRBV6-5 and TRBJ1-2; D call uncertain. The length of the CDR3 is 14 residues. CDR1 MNHEY and CDR2 SVGAGI come from the germline V gene. V gave up 2 bases and J gave up 3 bases, with 10 bases separating them. CDR3 nucleotide sequence: TGTGCCAGCAGTTACGATGGGGAGGACTATGGCTACACCTTC. Translated: CASSYDGEDYGYTF.

This clone occurred once. The chain employs TRBV10-3 and TRBJ2-1, with 13 bases aligning to TRBD2. CDR3 length: 16 residues. V lost 6 bases, J lost 1 base, and 3 bases stayed unmatched. Germline assignment: CDR1 ENHRY and CDR2 SYGVKD. DNA of the CDR3: TGTGCCATCAGCGAACTAGCGGGAGGGTCCTACAATGAGCAGTTCTTC. It specifies CAISELAGGSYNEQFF.

About this clone itself: The junction does not match germline at one end; this may be a read error. The chain recombines TRBV7-9 with TRBJ1-1; D is unresolved. CDR1 and CDR2 (germline): SEHNR, FQNEAQ (reference sequence). CDR3 length equals 13 residues. In DNA, the CDR3 is TGTGCCAGCACCTTACCCGAACGGGGTGAAGCTTTCTTT. This encodes CASTLPERGEAFF.

As for this clone: An end of the junction does not agree with germline; a read error may underlie this. This chain links TRBV24-1 with TRBJ1-1; weak D call: TRBD1 (6 bases). The CDR3 runs 12 residues. Germline-derived CDR1 and CDR2 are KGHDR and SFDVKD. In nucleotides, the CDR3 is TGTGCCTCCAGAGGGGGGAACACTGAAGCTTTCTTT. Translating it yields CASRGGNTEAFF.

The chain has TRBV11-2 and TRBJ1-2; TRBD1 aligns across 7 bases. This CDR3 spans 14 amino acids. Trimming took 5 bases from V and 6 from J; bases not matched to a gene: 9. Germline V gives CDR1 SGHAT, CDR2 FQNNGV. The CDR3 DNA sequence: TGTGCCAGCAGCGCCATAGGGGGCGATGATGGCTACACCTTC. Translating it yields CASSAIGGDDGYTF.

This clone was counted once. The V and J genes are TRBV4-1 and TRBJ2-5; the match to TRBD2 covers 11 bases. V was pared by 3 bases and J by 2 bases, with 2 bases of the junction left unmatched. The CDR3 sequence is 15 residues long. Germline V gene data show CDR1 as MGHRA and CDR2 as YSYEKL. The CDR3 protein is CASSQGLAVQETQYF. Written as DNA, the CDR3 is TGCGCCAGCAGCCAGGGACTAGCGGTTCAAGAGACCCAGTACTTC.

CDR3 protein: CASSNRGRETQYF. The CDR3, as DNA: TGTGCCAGCAGTAACAGGGGTCGGGAGACCCAGTACTTC. V usage is TRBV12-3 or TRBV12-4 and J usage is TRBJ2-5, with 7 positions matching TRBD1. This CDR3 is built from 13 residues. With 5 bases clipped from V and 5 bases from J, the junction kept 5 bases outside the gene matches.

The J gene is TRBJ2-7, the V gene TRBV27, with D maybe TRBD2 (7 bases). This CDR3 is 15 amino acids long. Trimming removed 4 bases from V and 4 bases from J, with 17 bases in between. Germline V gives CDR1 MNHEY, CDR2 SMNVEV (reference sequence). CDR3 sequence reads: CASSYSGGPIYEQYF. The CDR3 bases are TGTGCCAGCAGTTACTCCGGGGGGCCAATTTACGAGCAGTACTTC.

Ten or more counts support this clone. The V gene is TRBV4-1, the J gene TRBJ1-6; 7 bases are a match to TRBD1. The CDR3 has 15 residues. Germline CDR1 reads MGHRA; CDR2 reads YSYEKL. J was trimmed by 7 bases and V by 0 bases; bases with no gene match: 3. The CDR3 sequence is CASSQDRGSNSPLHF. CDR3 DNA sequence: TGCGCCAGCAGCCAAGACAGGGGGTCGAATTCACCCCTCCACTTT.

This clone has only one observation. The rearrangement joins TRBV9 to TRBJ2-1; 8 nucleotides agree with TRBD1. The germline CDR1 and CDR2 sequences are SGDLS and YYNGEE. Trimming removed 0 bases from V and 4 bases from J; junction bases left unmatched: 6. The CDR3 runs to 16 residues. For the CDR3, the DNA is TGTGCCAGCAGCGTAGCACCGGGACAGGAGTACAATGAGCAGTTCTTC. This encodes CASSVAPGQEYNEQFF.

The chain is built from TRBV27 and TRBJ1-1; no definite D call. From germline, CDR1 is MNHEY and CDR2 SMNVEV (reference sequence). The CDR3 sequence is 15 residues long. V lost 2 bases, J lost 4 bases, and 14 bases lay in between. The chain's CDR3 is CASSLRWVEVTEAFF. The CDR3 DNA follows: TGTGCCAGCAGTTTAAGGTGGGTTGAGGTCACTGAAGCTTTCTTT.

The V and J genes are TRBV5-1 and TRBJ2-7; 7 bases are shared with TRBD2. Germline CDR1 SGHRS, CDR2 YFSETQ. V lost 1 base to trimming and J lost 4 bases; unmatched junction nucleotides: 11. This CDR3 has 16 residues. The CDR3 DNA is TGCGCCAGCAGCTTGTGGCCTAGCGGAATTTCATACGAGCAGTACGTC. Translated, it gives CASSLWPSGISYEQYV.

This sequence joins TRBV24-1 and TRBJ2-1; D possibly corresponds to TRBD2 (6 bases). This CDR3 is built from 21 residues. Per germline, CDR1 KGHDR and CDR2 SFDVKD. Trimming cost V 0 bases and J 0 bases, with 23 bases left between them. The CDR3 reads CATSDLDRDFTSRSSYNEQFF. The CDR3 DNA follows: TGTGCCACCAGTGATTTGGACCGGGACTTCACAAGCAGGAGCTCCTACAATGAGCAGTTCTTC.

The chain joins TRBV5-1 to TRBJ1-6, with D perhaps matching TRBD1 (6 bases). This CDR3 contains 14 residues. Germline CDR1 SGHRS, CDR2 YFSETQ. Trimming removed 2 bases from V and 13 bases from J, with 16 bases in between. The CDR3 here is CASSLIPGERPLHF. The CDR3 coding sequence is TGCGCCAGCAGCTTAATTCCAGGGGAAAGGCCCCTCCACTTT.

The chain has TRBV7-9 and TRBJ2-1; 10 nucleotides match TRBD1. Germline V gene lookup returns CDR1 SEHNR and CDR2 FQNEAQ (reference sequence). V lost 5 bases to trimming and J lost 0 bases; unmatched junction nucleotides: 16. This CDR3 region has 20 residues. The CDR3 coding sequence is TGTGCCAGCAGCGGGGACAGGGGAGGTGGCGGCTTAATCTCCTACAATGAGCAGTTCTTC. As protein: CASSGDRGGGGLISYNEQFF.

CDR3 DNA: TGTGCCAGCAGTCCCACAGGGGTAGAATTGGAGACCCAGTACTTC. Translating gives CASSPTGVELETQYF. The chain uses TRBV2 and TRBJ2-5; 7 bases match TRBD1. The CDR3 covers 15 residues. CDR1 and CDR2 from the germline V gene are SNHLY and FYNNEI. The ends lost 5 bases at V and 5 bases at J; junction bases unmatched: 11. Filled out from reference TRBV2 and TRBJ2-5, the complete variable domain reads EPEVTQTPSHQVTQMGQEVILRCVPISNHLYFYWYRQILGQKVEFLVSFYNNEISEKSEIFDDQFSVERPDGSNFTLKIRSTKLEDSAMYFCASSPTGVELETQYFGPGTRLLVL.

This sequence joins TRBV6-1 and TRBJ2-4; D not resolved. CDR3 length: 13 amino acids. Trimming pared 10 bases from V and 7 bases from J, leaving 17 bases between. Germline assignment: CDR1 MNHNS and CDR2 SASEGT. The CDR3 here is CATLRPERNIQYF. CDR3 DNA sequence: TGTGCCACCCTTCGACCCGAGAGGAACATTCAGTACTTC.

V and J are TRBV9 and TRBJ2-3; TRBD2 matches at 10 bases. V gave up 0 bases and J gave up 5 bases; unmatched junction bases: 6. This CDR3 has 16 amino acids. In germline, CDR1 is SGDLS, CDR2 YYNGEE. The CDR3 DNA is TGTGCCAGCAGCGTAGGTACTAGCGGGGTGGGAGATACGCAGTATTTT. It encodes CASSVGTSGVGDTQYF. Supplemented by reference TRBV9 and TRBJ2-3, the full variable domain reads DSGVTQTPKHLITATGQRVTLRCSPRSGDLSVYWYQQSLDQGLQFLIQYYNGEERAKGNILERFSAQQFPDLHSELNLSSLELGDSALYFCASSVGTSGVGDTQYFGPGTRLTVL.

The chain has TRBV4-1 and TRBJ2-1; a possible D gene is TRBD1 (5 bases). The CDR3 totals 13 residues. CDR1 MGHRA and CDR2 YSYEKL come from the germline V gene. Trimming shortened V by 1 base and J by 12 bases, and 13 bases separated the two germline ends. CDR3 coding DNA: TGCGCCAGCAGCCAAGCCCCCATCCAGGGGCAGTTCTTC. Amino acids: CASSQAPIQGQFF.

V gene TRBV6-2 or TRBV6-3 combines with J gene TRBJ2-7; the D gene is possibly TRBD1 (6 bases). The CDR3 contains 14 residues. Trimming took 5 bases from V and 2 from J, leaving 13 bases between them. Germline V lookup: CDR1 MNHEY, CDR2 SVGEGT. Written as DNA, the CDR3 is TGTGCCAGCAGTCCGACGACAGGACCCTACGAGCAGTACGTC. It is translated as CASSPTTGPYEQYV.

This chain uses TRBV15 with TRBJ2-3; TRBD1 aligns across 12 bases. Germline CDR1 and CDR2: LNHNV and YYDKDF (reference sequence). Trimming took 5 bases from V and 5 from J; bases not matched to a gene: 5. The CDR3 consists of 15 residues. CDR3 bases: TGTGCCACCAGCGGCCGGGACAGGGGGCGAGATACGCAGTATTTT. Translating gives CATSGRDRGRDTQYF.

V is TRBV9 and J is TRBJ2-5; 12 bases line up with TRBD2. The CDR3 is made up of 16 amino acids. The germline V gene has CDR1 SGDLS and CDR2 YYNGEE. J lost 5 bases, V lost 3 bases, and 8 bases had no gene match. DNA for the CDR3: TGTGCCAGCAGCGCCCTAGCGGGGGGGCCGGAGGAGACCCAGTACTTC. Residues: CASSALAGGPEETQYF. Supplemented by reference TRBV9 and TRBJ2-5, the full variable domain reads DSGVTQTPKHLITATGQRVTLRCSPRSGDLSVYWYQQSLDQGLQFLIQYYNGEERAKGNILERFSAQQFPDLHSELNLSSLELGDSALYFCASSALAGGPEETQYFGPGTRLLVL.

The chain has TRBV11-3 and TRBJ2-1; 10 bases map to TRBD2. The CDR3 sequence is 16 residues long. Unmatched junction bases numbered 9, after V lost 5 bases and J lost 5 bases. Germline V gene data show CDR1 as SGHNT and CDR2 as YENEEA. The CDR3 is CASSTRGLAGDNEQFF. CDR3 sequence (DNA): TGTGCCAGCAGCACGAGGGGGCTAGCGGGGGACAATGAGCAGTTCTTC.

The chain carries TRBV6-2 or TRBV6-3 and TRBJ1-5, with a possible D match to TRBD1 (6 bases). There are 15 residues in the CDR3. Trimming left V 2 bases short and J 3 bases short, with 11 bases between. CDR1 and CDR2 from the germline V gene are MNHEY and SVGEGT. The CDR3, as DNA: TGTGCCAGCAGTTACCGAAACAGGGACAATCAGCCCCAGCATTTT. Its protein product is CASSYRNRDNQPQHF.